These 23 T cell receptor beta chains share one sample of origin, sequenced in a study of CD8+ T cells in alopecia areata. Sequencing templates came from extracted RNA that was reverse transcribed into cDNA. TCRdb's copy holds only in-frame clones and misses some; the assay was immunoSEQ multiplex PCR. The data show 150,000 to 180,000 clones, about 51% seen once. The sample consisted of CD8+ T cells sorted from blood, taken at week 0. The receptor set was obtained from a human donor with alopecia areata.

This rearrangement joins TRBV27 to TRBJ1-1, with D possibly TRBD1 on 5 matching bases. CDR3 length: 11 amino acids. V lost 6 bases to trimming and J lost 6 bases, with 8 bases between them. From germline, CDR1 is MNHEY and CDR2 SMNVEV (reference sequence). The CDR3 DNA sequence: TGTGCCAGCAGCCAGGGATCTGAAGCTTTCTTT. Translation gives CASSQGSEAFF.

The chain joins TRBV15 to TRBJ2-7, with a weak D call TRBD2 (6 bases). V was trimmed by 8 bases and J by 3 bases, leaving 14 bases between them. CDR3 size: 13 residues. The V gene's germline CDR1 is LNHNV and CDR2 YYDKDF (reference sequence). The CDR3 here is CATRGAGLYEQYF. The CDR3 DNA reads TGTGCCACCCGCGGGGCAGGCCTCTACGAGCAGTACTTC.

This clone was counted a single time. The CDR3 sequence is CASSLEANTEAFF. CDR3 DNA sequence: TGTGCCAGCAGCTTAGAAGCGAACACTGAAGCTTTCTTT. This chain links TRBV7-6 with TRBJ1-1; D not certain. CDR3 length equals 13 residues. Trimming took 1 base from V and 1 from J, leaving 4 bases between them. Germline V lookup: CDR1 SGHVS, CDR2 FNYEAQ.

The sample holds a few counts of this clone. CDR3 in amino acids: CASSPLQGEDSGANVLTF. The CDR3 region has the DNA TGTGCCAGCTCACCCTTACAGGGGGAAGACTCTGGGGCCAACGTCCTGACTTTC. This chain connects TRBV18 to TRBJ2-6; 8 nucleotides match TRBD1. The V gene end was trimmed by 3 bases and the J gene end by 0 bases; junction bases not matched to a gene: 7. The CDR3 length is 18 residues. Germline V CDR1 and CDR2: KGHSH, LQKENI.

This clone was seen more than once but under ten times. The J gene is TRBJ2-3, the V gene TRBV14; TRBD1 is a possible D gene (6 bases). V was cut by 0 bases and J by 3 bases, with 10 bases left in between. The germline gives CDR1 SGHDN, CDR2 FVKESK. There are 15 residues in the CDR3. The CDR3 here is CASSQEVGATDTQYF. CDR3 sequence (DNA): TGTGCCAGCAGCCAAGAGGTGGGGGCGACAGATACGCAGTATTTT.

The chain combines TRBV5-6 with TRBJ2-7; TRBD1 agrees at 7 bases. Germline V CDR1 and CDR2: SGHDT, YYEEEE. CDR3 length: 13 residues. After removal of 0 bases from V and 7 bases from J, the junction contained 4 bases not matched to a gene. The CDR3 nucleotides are TGTGCCAGCAGCTTGGACAGGGGTTATGAGCAGTACTTC. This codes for CASSLDRGYEQYF.

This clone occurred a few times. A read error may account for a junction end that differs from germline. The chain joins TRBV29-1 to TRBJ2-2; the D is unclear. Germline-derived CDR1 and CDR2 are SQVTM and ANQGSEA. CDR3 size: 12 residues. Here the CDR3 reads CSVEADTGELFF. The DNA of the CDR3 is TGCAGCGTCGAAGCCGACACCGGGGAGCTGTTTTTT.

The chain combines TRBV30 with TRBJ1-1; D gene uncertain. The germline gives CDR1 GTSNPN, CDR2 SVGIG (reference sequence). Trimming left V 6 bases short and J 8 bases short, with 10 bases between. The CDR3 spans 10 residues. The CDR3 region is CACREVEAFF. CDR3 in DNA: TGTGCCTGTAGGGAGGTGGAAGCTTTCTTT.

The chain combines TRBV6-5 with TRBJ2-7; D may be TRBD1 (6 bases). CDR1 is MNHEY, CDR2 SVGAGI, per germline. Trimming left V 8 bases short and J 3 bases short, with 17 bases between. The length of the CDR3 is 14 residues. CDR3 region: CASSFGGTDYEQYF. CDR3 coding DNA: TGTGCCAGCTCATTTGGGGGCACTGACTACGAGCAGTACTTC.

DNA for the CDR3: TGTGCCAGCAGCGTTCTACAGGGAATACCTAGCACAGATACGCAGTATTTT. It encodes CASSVLQGIPSTDTQYF. V usage is TRBV9 and J usage is TRBJ2-3; D possibly corresponds to TRBD1 (6 bases). The length of the CDR3 is 17 residues. V lost 2 bases to trimming and J lost 0 bases, with 16 bases between them. Germline V gives CDR1 SGDLS, CDR2 YYNGEE.

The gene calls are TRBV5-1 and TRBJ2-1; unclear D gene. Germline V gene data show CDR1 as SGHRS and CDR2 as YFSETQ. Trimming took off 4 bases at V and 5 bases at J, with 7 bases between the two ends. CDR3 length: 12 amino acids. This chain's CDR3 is CASSTDHNEQFF. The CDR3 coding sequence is TGCGCCAGCAGCACCGATCACAATGAGCAGTTCTTC.

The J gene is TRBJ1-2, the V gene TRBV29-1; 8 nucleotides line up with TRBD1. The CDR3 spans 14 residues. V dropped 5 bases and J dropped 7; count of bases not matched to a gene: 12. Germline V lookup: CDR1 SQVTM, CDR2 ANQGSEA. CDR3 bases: TGCAGCGTTCCACCCGGCCAGGGGGCGCCTGGCTACACCTTC. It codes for CSVPPGQGAPGYTF.

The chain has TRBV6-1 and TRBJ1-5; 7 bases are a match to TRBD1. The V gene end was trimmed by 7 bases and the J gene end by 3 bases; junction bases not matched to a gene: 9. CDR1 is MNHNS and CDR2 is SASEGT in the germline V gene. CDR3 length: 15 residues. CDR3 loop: CASNYRQGSNQPQHF. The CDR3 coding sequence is TGTGCCAGCAACTACCGACAGGGATCCAATCAGCCCCAGCATTTT.

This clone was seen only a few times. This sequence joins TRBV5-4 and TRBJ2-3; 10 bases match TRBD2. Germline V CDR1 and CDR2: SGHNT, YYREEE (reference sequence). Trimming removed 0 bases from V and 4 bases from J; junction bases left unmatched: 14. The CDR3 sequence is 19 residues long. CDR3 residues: CASSLVIETGTSVADTQYF. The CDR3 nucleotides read TGTGCCAGCAGCTTGGTGATAGAAACCGGGACTAGCGTCGCAGATACGCAGTATTTT.

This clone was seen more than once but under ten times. The CDR3 coding sequence is TGTGCCAGCAGCTTCCAAGAGACCCAGTACTTC. Protein product: CASSFQETQYF. The rearrangement joins TRBV7-9 to TRBJ2-5, with D uncertain. V was clipped by 3 bases and J by 1 base, with 0 bases between them. This CDR3 has 11 amino acids. CDR1 and CDR2 (germline): SEHNR, FQNEAQ (reference sequence).

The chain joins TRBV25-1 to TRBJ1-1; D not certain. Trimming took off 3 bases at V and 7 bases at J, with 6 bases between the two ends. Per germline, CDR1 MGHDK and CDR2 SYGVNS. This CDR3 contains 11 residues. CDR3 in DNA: TGTGCCAGCAGTGACGCCCTTGAAGCTTTCTTT. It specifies CASSDALEAFF.

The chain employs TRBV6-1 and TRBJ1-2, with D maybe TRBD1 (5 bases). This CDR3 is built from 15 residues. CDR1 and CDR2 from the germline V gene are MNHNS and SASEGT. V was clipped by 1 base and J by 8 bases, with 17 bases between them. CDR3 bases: TGTGCCAGCAGTGAAGTGGGACTCGCTCTATACGGCTACACCTTC. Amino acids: CASSEVGLALYGYTF.

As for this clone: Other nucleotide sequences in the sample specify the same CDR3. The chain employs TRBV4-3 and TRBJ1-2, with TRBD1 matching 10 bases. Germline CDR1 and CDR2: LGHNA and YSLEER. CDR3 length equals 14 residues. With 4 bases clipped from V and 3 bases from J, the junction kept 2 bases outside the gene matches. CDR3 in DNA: TGCGCCAGCAGCCCGGGGACAGGGGACTATGGCTACACCTTC. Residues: CASSPGTGDYGYTF.

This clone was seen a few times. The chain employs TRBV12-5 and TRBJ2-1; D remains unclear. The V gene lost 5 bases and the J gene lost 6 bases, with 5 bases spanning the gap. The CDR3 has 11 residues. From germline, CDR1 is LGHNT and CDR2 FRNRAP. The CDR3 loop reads CASGIRNEQFF. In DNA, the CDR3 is TGTGCTAGTGGTATCCGCAATGAGCAGTTCTTC.

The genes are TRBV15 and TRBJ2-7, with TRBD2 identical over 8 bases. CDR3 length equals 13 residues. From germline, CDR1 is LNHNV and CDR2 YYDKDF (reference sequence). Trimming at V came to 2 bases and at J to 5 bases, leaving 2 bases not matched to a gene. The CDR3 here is CATSRLAGNEQYF. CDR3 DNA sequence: TGTGCCACCAGCAGACTAGCGGGTAACGAGCAGTACTTC.

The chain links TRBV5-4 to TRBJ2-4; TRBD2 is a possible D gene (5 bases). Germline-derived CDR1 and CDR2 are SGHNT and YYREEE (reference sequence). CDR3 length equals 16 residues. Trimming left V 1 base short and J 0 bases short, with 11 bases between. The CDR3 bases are TGTGCCAGCAGCTTGTCGGACTTCGGAGCCAAAAACATTCAGTACTTC. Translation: CASSLSDFGAKNIQYF.

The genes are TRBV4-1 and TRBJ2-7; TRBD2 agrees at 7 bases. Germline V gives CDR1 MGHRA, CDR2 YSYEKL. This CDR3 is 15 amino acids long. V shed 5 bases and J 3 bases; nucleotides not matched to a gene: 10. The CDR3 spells CASSYQAGGIYEQYF. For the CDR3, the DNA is TGCGCCAGCAGCTACCAGGCCGGGGGGATCTACGAGCAGTACTTC.

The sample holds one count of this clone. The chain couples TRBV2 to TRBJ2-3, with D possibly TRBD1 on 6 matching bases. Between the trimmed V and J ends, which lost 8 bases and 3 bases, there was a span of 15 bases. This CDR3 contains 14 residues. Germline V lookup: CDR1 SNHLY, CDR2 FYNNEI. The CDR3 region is CASWGLEETDTQYF. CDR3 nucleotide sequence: TGTGCCAGCTGGGGGCTGGAGGAAACAGATACGCAGTATTTT.